A single sample gave rise to the 26 T cell receptor beta chains below, sequenced in a study of cytomegalovirus exposure and HLA in healthy donors. PCR used 60 Vbeta primers and 13 Jbeta primers. Assay used: immunoSEQ multiplex PCR; TCRdb lists only in-frame clones, some missing. Here the sample spans some 190,000 clones, around 87% being singletons. Input material: PBMCs. The source is a man aged 25 to 45 in good health and CMV-seronegative.

The chain carries TRBV28 and TRBJ2-3; TRBD2 matches at 9 bases. Germline CDR1 and CDR2: MDHEN and SYDVKM. The length of the CDR3 is 15 residues. V lost 6 bases, J lost 3 bases, and 7 bases stayed unmatched. In DNA, the CDR3 is TGTGCCAGCAGCCCGGCGGGGGGGAGGACAGATACGCAGTATTTT. This translates into CASSPAGGRTDTQYF.

The chain recombines TRBV11-3 with TRBJ2-3; no reliable D call. Trimming took off 5 bases at V and 1 base at J, with 10 bases between the two ends. Germline values: CDR1 SGHNT, CDR2 YENEEA. This CDR3 has 14 amino acids. The CDR3 bases are TGTGCCAGCAGCCCCCAACGGGGCACAGATACGCAGTATTTT. Translation: CASSPQRGTDTQYF.

J is TRBJ1-3 and V is TRBV2; tentative D call: TRBD1 (5 bases). The germline CDR1 and CDR2 sequences are SNHLY and FYNNEI. The CDR3 runs 18 residues. Trimming took off 1 base at V and 8 bases at J, with 24 bases between the two ends. The DNA of the CDR3 is TGTGCCAGCAGTGAAGGCCCTTCGGGGGGGGATAGAGGAGACACCATATATTTT. Encoded protein: CASSEGPSGGDRGDTIYF.

The gene calls are TRBV19 and TRBJ2-3; TRBD1 agrees at 7 bases. The length of the CDR3 is 14 residues. V dropped 5 bases and J dropped 4; count of bases not matched to a gene: 6. Germline-derived CDR1 and CDR2 are LNHDA and SQIVND (reference sequence). The CDR3: CASSWDSGADTQYF. CDR3 nucleotides: TGTGCCAGTAGTTGGGACAGTGGCGCAGATACGCAGTATTTT.

The CDR3 loop reads CPGSAPAGAMGTEAFF. The CDR3 region has the DNA TGTCCTGGGAGCGCCCCTGCGGGGGCGATGGGGACTGAAGCTTTCTTT. The chain uses TRBV22-1 and TRBJ1-1. TRBV22-1 is reported as a pseudogene. The CDR3 has 16 amino acids.

V gene TRBV5-4 combines with J gene TRBJ1-6, with D maybe TRBD1 (5 bases). Germline V gene sequence: CDR1 SGHNT, CDR2 YYREEE (reference sequence). V was pared by 0 bases and J by 0 bases, with 7 bases between. The CDR3 covers 16 residues. CDR3 in DNA: TGTGCCAGCAGCTTGGGACAGTACTCCTATAATTCACCCCTCCACTTT. Protein sequence: CASSLGQYSYNSPLHF.

The gene calls are TRBV4-1 and TRBJ1-5; 8 bases align to TRBD1. V shed 1 base and J 3 bases; nucleotides not matched to a gene: 2. The CDR3 sequence is 15 residues long. CDR1 is MGHRA, CDR2 YSYEKL, per germline. The DNA of the CDR3 is TGCGCCAGCAGCCAAGCAGGGGGCACCAATCAGCCCCAGCATTTT. Its translation: CASSQAGGTNQPQHF.

This clone is a singleton in its sample. The CDR3: CAWSVRGAGGYTF. The DNA for the CDR3 is TGTGCCTGGAGTGTACGGGGCGCGGGGGGCTACACCTTC. The genes are TRBV30 and TRBJ1-2, with D perhaps TRBD1 (5 bases). Trimming cost V 0 bases and J 8 bases, with 13 bases left between them. Looked up from germline, CDR1 is GTSNPN and CDR2 is SVGIG (reference sequence). CDR3 length: 13 residues.

The chain recombines TRBV7-2 with TRBJ2-5; 10 nucleotides agree with TRBD2. From germline, CDR1 is SGHTA and CDR2 FQGNSA. The CDR3 loop spans 17 amino acids. The ends lost 5 bases at V and 2 bases at J; junction bases unmatched: 11. The CDR3 DNA sequence: TGTGCCAGCAGCCCTGGACTAGCGGCTGTCAGGCAAGAGACCCAGTACTTC. It encodes CASSPGLAAVRQETQYF.

The rearrangement joins TRBV28 to TRBJ2-1; 13 bases match TRBD2. Per germline, CDR1 MDHEN and CDR2 SYDVKM. The CDR3 has 16 amino acids. With V trimmed by 6 bases and J by 6 bases, 8 bases remained unmatched. The CDR3 bases are TGTGCCAGCAGCAAACTAGCGGGAGGGCGGATCAATGAGCAGTTCTTC. Residues: CASSKLAGGRINEQFF.

Comments on this clone: The same CDR3 is also encoded by other DNA sequences in this sample. This chain uses TRBV28 with TRBJ2-7; maybe TRBD2 (5 bases). CDR3 size: 13 residues. Looked up from germline, CDR1 is MDHEN and CDR2 is SYDVKM. Trimming left V 5 bases short and J 2 bases short, with 10 bases between. The CDR3 reads CASSLGSTYEQYF. In DNA form, the CDR3 reads TGTGCCAGCAGTCTGGGGAGCACCTACGAGCAGTACTTC.

The chain combines TRBV19 with TRBJ2-5, with TRBD2 identical over 12 bases. The germline V gene encodes CDR1 LNHDA and CDR2 SQIVND (reference sequence). V lost 5 bases to trimming and J lost 0 bases; unmatched junction nucleotides: 7. This CDR3 comprises 17 residues. For the CDR3, the DNA is TGTGCCAGTAGTGGGGCTAGCGGGGGGGTGTACCAAGAGACCCAGTACTTC. Its protein product is CASSGASGGVYQETQYF.

This chain uses TRBV4-1 with TRBJ2-2; 9 bases map to TRBD2. This CDR3 is built from 15 residues. With 2 bases clipped from V and 9 bases from J, the junction kept 7 bases outside the gene matches. Germline CDR1 and CDR2: MGHRA and YSYEKL. The CDR3 reads CASSQIGGRVRELFF. The CDR3 region has the DNA TGCGCCAGCAGCCAAATAGGCGGGAGGGTAAGGGAGCTGTTTTTT.

This chain joins TRBV7-6 and TRBJ2-2; maybe TRBD2 (5 bases). The V gene lost 2 bases and the J gene lost 7 bases, with 11 bases spanning the gap. Germline V gene sequence: CDR1 SGHVS, CDR2 FNYEAQ. The CDR3 is 14 residues long. CDR3 sequence reads: CASSLRERDGELFF. CDR3 DNA: TGTGCCAGCAGCTTACGGGAAAGGGACGGGGAGCTGTTTTTT.

The chain combines TRBV5-1 with TRBJ2-1, with D tentatively TRBD2 (5 bases). Germline V CDR1 and CDR2: SGHRS, YFSETQ. This CDR3 has 16 residues. Trimming removed 0 bases at V and 0 bases at J, with 10 bases between. CDR3 region: CASSLGGRDSYNEQFF. As DNA, the CDR3 is TGCGCCAGCAGCTTGGGAGGGCGTGACTCCTACAATGAGCAGTTCTTC.

V and J are TRBV28 and TRBJ2-1; 7 positions agree with TRBD2. The V gene's germline CDR1 is MDHEN and CDR2 SYDVKM. V shed 6 bases, J shed 4 bases, and the junction held 9 bases outside the gene matches. This CDR3 region has 15 residues. CDR3 nucleotide sequence: TGTGCCAGCAGCGCCACTAGCGCTATATACAATGAGCAGTTCTTC. Translating it yields CASSATSAIYNEQFF. Together with reference TRBV28 and TRBJ2-1, the CDR3 gives the full variable domain: DVKVTQSSRYLVKRTGEKVFLECVQDMDHENMFWYRQDPGLGLRLIYFSYDVKMKEKGDIPEGYSVSREKKERFSLILESASTNQTSMYLCASSATSAIYNEQFFGPGTRLTVL.

The chain joins TRBV28 to TRBJ1-5; TRBD1 matches at 8 bases. V was pared by 3 bases and J by 3 bases, with 4 bases of the junction left unmatched. CDR1 is MDHEN, CDR2 SYDVKM, per germline. There are 15 residues in the CDR3. The CDR3 reads CASSLSTGVNQPQHF. DNA of the CDR3: TGTGCCAGCAGTTTGTCGACAGGGGTCAATCAGCCCCAGCATTTT.

The rearrangement joins TRBV6-5 to TRBJ1-5; no definite D call. The CDR3 has 15 amino acids. The germline V gene encodes CDR1 MNHEY and CDR2 SVGAGI. The V end lost 2 bases, the J end lost 6 bases, and 14 bases lay between the germline ends. Here the CDR3 reads CASSYGPGEGQPQHF. In nucleotides, the CDR3 is TGTGCCAGCAGTTACGGCCCCGGCGAGGGTCAGCCCCAGCATTTT.

The count of this clone is one. The chain combines TRBV19 with TRBJ2-1, with 8 bases aligning to TRBD2. There are 19 residues in the CDR3. Trimming at V came to 5 bases and at J to 4 bases, leaving 19 bases not matched to a gene. From germline, CDR1 is LNHDA and CDR2 SQIVND (reference sequence). The CDR3 reads CASSLPASGSDGRYNEQFF. The CDR3 region has the DNA TGTGCCAGTAGTTTACCAGCCAGCGGGAGTGATGGTAGATACAATGAGCAGTTCTTC.

In its sample, this clone was seen a few times. The chain carries TRBV2 and TRBJ2-3; TRBD2 matches at 9 bases. This CDR3 has 14 amino acids. Germline CDR1 is SNHLY and CDR2 is FYNNEI. Losses at the gene ends were 6 bases for V and 5 bases for J; bases not matched to a gene: 6. This chain's CDR3 is CASRGGLAGDTQYF. The CDR3, as DNA: TGTGCCAGCAGGGGGGGACTAGCAGGAGATACGCAGTATTTT.

This clone was seen a few times. The V gene is TRBV4-2, the J gene TRBJ1-5; a possible D gene is TRBD1 (6 bases). Germline V gene sequence: CDR1 LGHNA, CDR2 YNFKEQ. The CDR3 covers 17 residues. Trimming shortened V by 1 base and J by 1 base, and 14 bases separated the two germline ends. The CDR3 coding sequence is TGTGCCAGCAGCCAAGTTGAGGGGGGGATAAGCAATCAGCCCCAGCATTTT. This sequence encodes CASSQVEGGISNQPQHF.

This chain joins TRBV19 and TRBJ1-5; D is unresolved. The V gene's germline CDR1 is LNHDA and CDR2 SQIVND (reference sequence). This CDR3 contains 15 residues. V dropped 1 base and J dropped 0 bases, with 7 bases sitting between them. The CDR3, as DNA: TGTGCCAGTAGTATAGTCGGGTATAGCAATCAGCCCCAGCATTTT. It is translated as CASSIVGYSNQPQHF.

This chain joins TRBV5-1 and TRBJ2-1, with 16 bases aligning to TRBD2. Germline lookup yields CDR1 SGHRS and CDR2 YFSETQ. V was pared by 4 bases and J by 8 bases, with 6 bases of the junction left unmatched. This CDR3 spans 16 amino acids. CDR3 loop: CASSRGTSGGEDEQFF. The CDR3 coding sequence is TGCGCCAGCAGCCGAGGGACTAGCGGGGGGGAGGATGAGCAGTTCTTC.

A few counts support this clone. This chain connects TRBV27 to TRBJ1-5; 8 bases line up with TRBD1. CDR1 MNHEY and CDR2 SMNVEV come from the germline V gene (reference sequence). J was trimmed by 6 bases and V by 6 bases; bases with no gene match: 7. The CDR3 loop spans 14 amino acids. This CDR3 reads CASRMTGAGQPQHF. In DNA, the CDR3 is TGTGCCAGCAGGATGACAGGGGCGGGTCAGCCCCAGCATTTT.

The chain employs TRBV15 and TRBJ1-5; possible D gene TRBD1, 5 bases. This CDR3 has 14 residues. V lost 2 bases to trimming and J lost 7 bases, with 12 bases between them. CDR1 is LNHNV and CDR2 is YYDKDF in the germline V gene (reference sequence). This CDR3 reads CATSRSRGNQPQHF. The CDR3, as DNA: TGTGCCACCAGCAGAAGTCGGGGGAACCAGCCCCAGCATTTT.

The gene calls are TRBV18 and TRBJ2-7, with TRBD2 matching 8 bases. Germline lookup yields CDR1 KGHSH and CDR2 LQKENI. This CDR3 region has 14 residues. After removal of 2 bases from V and 9 bases from J, the junction contained 9 bases not matched to a gene. CDR3 amino acids: CASSPETSAVRQYF. CDR3 nucleotide sequence: TGTGCCAGCTCACCAGAGACTAGCGCAGTACGGCAGTACTTC.